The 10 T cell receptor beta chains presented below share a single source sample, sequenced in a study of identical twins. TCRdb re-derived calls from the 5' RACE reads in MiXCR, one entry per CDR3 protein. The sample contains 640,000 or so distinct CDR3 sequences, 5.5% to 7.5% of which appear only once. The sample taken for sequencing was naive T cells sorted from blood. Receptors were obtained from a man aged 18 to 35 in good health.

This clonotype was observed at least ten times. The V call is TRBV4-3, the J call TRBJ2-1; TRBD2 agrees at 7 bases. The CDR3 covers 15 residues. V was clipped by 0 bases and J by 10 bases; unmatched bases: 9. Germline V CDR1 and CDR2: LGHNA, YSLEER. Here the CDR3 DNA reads TGCGCCAGCAGCCAAGATCGGGTAGGGGAGGGGGAGCAGTTCTTC. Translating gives CASSQDRVGEGEQFF.

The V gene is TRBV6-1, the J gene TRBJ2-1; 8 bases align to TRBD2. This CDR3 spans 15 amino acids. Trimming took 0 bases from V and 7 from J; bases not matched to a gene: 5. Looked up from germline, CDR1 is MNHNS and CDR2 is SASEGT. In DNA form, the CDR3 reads TGTGCCAGCAGTGAAGCAGGCGGGAGGTCAAATGAGCAGTTCTTC. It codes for CASSEAGGRSNEQFF.

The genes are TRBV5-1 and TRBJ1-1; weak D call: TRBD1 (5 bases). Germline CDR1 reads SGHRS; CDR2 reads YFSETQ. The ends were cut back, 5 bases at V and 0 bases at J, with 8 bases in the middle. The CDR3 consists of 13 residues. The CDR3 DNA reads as TGCGCCAGCAGGACAGCGCTGAACACTGAAGCTTTCTTT. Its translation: CASRTALNTEAFF. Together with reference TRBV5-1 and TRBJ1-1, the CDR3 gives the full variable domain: KAGVTQTPRYLIKTRGQQVTLSCSPISGHRSVSWYQQTPGQGLQFLFEYFSETQRNKGNFPGRFSGRQFSNSRSEMNVSTLELGDSALYLCASRTALNTEAFFGQGTRLTVV.

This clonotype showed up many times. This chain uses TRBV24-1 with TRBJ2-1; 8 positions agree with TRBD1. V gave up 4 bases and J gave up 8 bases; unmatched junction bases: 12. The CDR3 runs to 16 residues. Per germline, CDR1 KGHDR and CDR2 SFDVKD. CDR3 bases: TGTGCCACCAGTGACCAGACAGGGGTCGAGGTTGATGAGCAGTTCTTC. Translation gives CATSDQTGVEVDEQFF.

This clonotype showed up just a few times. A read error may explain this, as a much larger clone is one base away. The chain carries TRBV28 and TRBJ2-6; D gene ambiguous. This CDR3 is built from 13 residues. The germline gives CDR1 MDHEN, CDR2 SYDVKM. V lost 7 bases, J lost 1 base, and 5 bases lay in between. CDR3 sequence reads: CASMESGANVLTF. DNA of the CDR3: TGTGCCAGCATGGAGTCTGGGGCCAACGTCCTGACTTTC. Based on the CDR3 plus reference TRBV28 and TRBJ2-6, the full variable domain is DVKVTQSSRYLVKRTGEKVFLECVQDMDHENMFWYRQDPGLGLRLIYFSYDVKMKEKGDIPEGYSVSREKKERFSLILESASTNQTSMYLCASMESGANVLTFGAGSRLTVL.

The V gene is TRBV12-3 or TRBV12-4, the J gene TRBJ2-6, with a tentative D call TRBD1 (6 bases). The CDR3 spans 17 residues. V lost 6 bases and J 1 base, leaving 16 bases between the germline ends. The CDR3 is CASSLGMGASGANVLTF. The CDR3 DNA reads TGTGCCAGCAGCTTGGGGATGGGGGCGTCTGGGGCCAACGTCCTGACTTTC.

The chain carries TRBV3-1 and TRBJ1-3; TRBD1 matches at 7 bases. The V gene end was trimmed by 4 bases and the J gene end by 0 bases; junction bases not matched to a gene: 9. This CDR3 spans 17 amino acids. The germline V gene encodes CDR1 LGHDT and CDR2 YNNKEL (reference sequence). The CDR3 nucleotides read TGTGCCAGCAGCCGAACCGAACAGGGGTTCTCTGGAAACACCATATATTTT. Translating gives CASSRTEQGFSGNTIYF. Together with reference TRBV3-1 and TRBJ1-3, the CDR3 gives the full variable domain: DTAVSQTPKYLVTQMGNDKSIKCEQNLGHDTMYWYKQDSKKFLKIMFSYNNKELIINETVPNRFSPKSPDKAHLNLHINSLELGDSAVYFCASSRTEQGFSGNTIYFGEGSWLTVV.

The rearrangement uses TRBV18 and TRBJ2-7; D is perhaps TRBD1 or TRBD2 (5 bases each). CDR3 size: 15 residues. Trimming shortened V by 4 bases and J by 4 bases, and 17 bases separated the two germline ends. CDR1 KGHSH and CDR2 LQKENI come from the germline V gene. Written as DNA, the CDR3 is TGTGCCAGCTCACTGGGACCGTCTCCCCCATACGAGCAGTACTTC. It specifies CASSLGPSPPYEQYF.

The CDR3 coding sequence is TGTGCCAGCAGTCGGGAGCACCCCAATCAGCCCCAGCATTTT. It is translated as CASSREHPNQPQHF. The J gene is TRBJ1-5, the V gene TRBV28; D gene uncertain. CDR3 length equals 14 residues. Germline lookup yields CDR1 MDHEN and CDR2 SYDVKM. Trimming removed 5 bases from V and 3 bases from J, with 11 bases in between.

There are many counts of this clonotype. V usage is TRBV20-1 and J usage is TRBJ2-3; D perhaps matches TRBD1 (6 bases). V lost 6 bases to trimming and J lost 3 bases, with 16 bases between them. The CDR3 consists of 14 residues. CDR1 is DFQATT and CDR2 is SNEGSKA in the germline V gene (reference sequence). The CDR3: CSAREPRGTDTQYF. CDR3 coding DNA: TGCAGTGCCAGGGAGCCTAGGGGGACAGATACGCAGTATTTT.